This TCR beta chain was identified during a study of cytomegalovirus exposure and HLA in healthy donors. CDR1 and CDR2 (germline): LNHDA, SQIVND (reference sequence). This CDR3 is built from 14 residues. The J segment lost 0 bases and the V segment lost 4 bases, leaving 3 bases of the junction unmatched. This PCR relied on a set of 60 Vbeta primers and 13 Jbeta primers. Measured with immunoSEQ multiplex PCR; TCRdb has only the in-frame clones, and not every one. The specimen's table records 68,000 or so clones. This clonotype was obtained from a female donor in good health and CMV-seropositive. The sequencing sample was made of PBMCs. The rearrangement links TRBV19 to TRBJ2-7; 7 nucleotides match TRBD1. The CDR3 DNA reads as TGTGCCAGTAGTAATACAGGGGACTCCTACGAGCAGTACTTC. Translation: CASSNTGDSYEQYF.